What follows are 21 T cell receptor beta chains derived from one specimen sequenced in a study of T-cell memory formation after mild COVID-19. A single record per CDR3 protein comes from TCRdb applying MiXCR to the 5' RACE reads. The sample lists approximately 300,000 distinct CDR3 sequences; just under 20% were seen once. Specimen: PBMCs or a T cell subset sorted from them (not recorded which). Source of these receptors: a man between 18 and 35 years old who had mild COVID-19 (a few samples of this study predate the infection). Cell type and time point are not known.

The chain employs TRBV28 and TRBJ1-1; a possible D gene is TRBD1 (5 bases). This CDR3 has 14 amino acids. V shed 2 bases and J shed 5 bases, with 12 bases lying between them. Germline lookup yields CDR1 MDHEN and CDR2 SYDVKM. Here the CDR3 reads CASSLPGIGTEAFF. The CDR3 DNA is TGTGCCAGCAGTTTACCAGGGATCGGGACTGAAGCTTTCTTT.

The chain couples TRBV6-2 or TRBV6-3 to TRBJ1-5; 8 positions match TRBD1. The CDR3 spans 14 residues. The junction had 4 bases not matched to a gene; V was cut back by 4 bases and J by 5 bases. CDR1 MNHEY and CDR2 SVGEGT come from the germline V gene. In DNA, the CDR3 is TGTGCCAGCAGTTCCAGACAGGGGTATCAGCCCCAGCATTTT. Residues: CASSSRQGYQPQHF.

This rearrangement joins TRBV5-1 to TRBJ2-1; D is possibly TRBD2 (5 bases). This CDR3 has 13 amino acids. Germline V gives CDR1 SGHRS, CDR2 YFSETQ. V gave up 0 bases and J gave up 10 bases, with 11 bases separating them. The CDR3 sequence is CASSLELVGEQFF. The DNA of the CDR3 is TGCGCCAGCAGCTTGGAACTAGTAGGCGAGCAGTTCTTC.

A few counts support this clonotype. The genes are TRBV4-2 and TRBJ2-7, with no clear D. Germline CDR1 is LGHNA and CDR2 is YNFKEQ. The CDR3 consists of 14 residues. Trimming took 1 base from V and 3 from J, leaving 10 bases between them. The CDR3 region has the DNA TGTGCCAGCAGCCAAGGTTTACAACTCTACGAGCAGTACTTC. This sequence encodes CASSQGLQLYEQYF.

This clonotype was seen more than once but under ten times. The V and J genes are TRBV29-1 and TRBJ2-5; D possibly uses TRBD1 or TRBD2 (6 bases each). Germline-derived CDR1 and CDR2 are SQVTM and ANQGSEA. The CDR3 is 14 amino acids. Trimming removed 4 bases from V and 2 bases from J, with 14 bases in between. For the CDR3, the DNA is TGCAGCGTTGGAAGGGGGAGGAGGCAAGAGACCCAGTACTTC. Translating gives CSVGRGRRQETQYF.

In its sample, this clonotype was seen many times. This chain connects TRBV7-2 to TRBJ1-2; weak D call: TRBD1 (6 bases). V lost 3 bases, J lost 6 bases, and 14 bases lay in between. CDR1 and CDR2 (germline): SGHTA, FQGNSA. The CDR3 loop spans 14 amino acids. CDR3 bases: TGTGCCAGCAGCTTCCCGACAGGAGCGAATGGCTACACCTTC. Translating it yields CASSFPTGANGYTF.

The chain carries TRBV7-2 and TRBJ2-5; TRBD1 is a possible D gene (5 bases). From germline, CDR1 is SGHTA and CDR2 FQGNSA. The CDR3 extends over 14 amino acids. V was pared by 4 bases and J by 10 bases, with 19 bases between. The CDR3 spells CASSSLGARSNQYF. In DNA, the CDR3 is TGTGCCAGCAGCTCCCTAGGGGCTCGGAGCAACCAGTACTTC.

This clonotype was recorded many times. The genes are TRBV5-1 and TRBJ1-6, with 7 nucleotides matching TRBD1. The CDR3 sequence is 18 residues long. Germline-derived CDR1 and CDR2 are SGHRS and YFSETQ. J was trimmed by 7 bases and V by 2 bases; bases with no gene match: 15. The CDR3 nucleotides read TGCGCCAGCAGCTTTACCGGTGGAGGGGGCGCGGGGAATTCACCCCTCCACTTT. Translation: CASSFTGGGGAGNSPLHF.

This clonotype showed up just a few times. The V call is TRBV21-1, the J call TRBJ2-7; the listed D gene, TRBD2, was not tested against the DNA. TRBV21-1 is a pseudogene locus. The CDR3 has 14 residues. The CDR3 loop reads CARISGSNTYEQYF. The CDR3 nucleotides read TGTGCCAGGATTAGCGGGAGCAACACCTACGAGCAGTACTTC.

The genes are TRBV28 and TRBJ2-5, with D perhaps TRBD1 (6 bases). Germline CDR1 MDHEN, CDR2 SYDVKM. The V end was cut by 6 bases, the J end by 6 bases, with 14 bases between. The CDR3 runs to 13 residues. CDR3 in amino acids: CASSLQGLKTQYF. Written as DNA, the CDR3 is TGTGCCAGCAGCTTACAGGGTTTAAAGACCCAGTACTTC.

This clonotype has more than one count but fewer than ten. V usage is TRBV20-1 and J usage is TRBJ2-1; D is unresolved. Looked up from germline, CDR1 is DFQATT and CDR2 is SNEGSKA (reference sequence). The CDR3 sequence is 16 residues long. V was pared by 0 bases and J by 0 bases, with 12 bases between. The CDR3 reads CSAREGYSSSYNEQFF. In DNA form, the CDR3 reads TGCAGTGCTAGAGAGGGCTACTCCAGCTCCTACAATGAGCAGTTCTTC.

This clonotype was detected ten times or more. The V gene is TRBV7-2, the J gene TRBJ1-1; D remains unclear. Germline CDR1 is SGHTA and CDR2 is FQGNSA. CDR3 size: 13 residues. Trimming took 2 bases from V and 2 from J, leaving 6 bases between them. CDR3 in amino acids: CASSLSENTEAFF. The CDR3 DNA sequence: TGTGCCAGCAGCTTATCAGAAAACACTGAAGCTTTCTTT.

Only a few counts were recorded for this clonotype. The V gene is TRBV6-5, the J gene TRBJ2-7, with D perhaps TRBD1 (5 bases). Germline V lookup: CDR1 MNHEY, CDR2 SVGAGI. The germline V and J ends were trimmed by 6 bases and 2 bases, with 14 bases remaining between them. The CDR3 has 14 residues. The CDR3 region is CASRQTVNAYEQYF. For the CDR3, the DNA is TGTGCCAGCAGGCAGACAGTTAACGCCTACGAGCAGTACTTC.

This clonotype was seen a handful of times. J is TRBJ2-1 and V is TRBV9; D is unclear. V shed 3 bases and J shed 8 bases, with 6 bases lying between them. The CDR3 is 11 residues long. CDR1 is SGDLS, CDR2 YYNGEE, per germline. The CDR3 is CASSAIDEQFF. In nucleotides, the CDR3 is TGTGCCAGCAGCGCTATCGATGAGCAGTTCTTC.

This chain connects TRBV12-3 or TRBV12-4 to TRBJ2-5, with 8 positions matching TRBD1. CDR3 length equals 15 residues. V lost 6 bases to trimming and J lost 2 bases; unmatched junction nucleotides: 8. In nucleotides, the CDR3 is TGTGCCAGCAGCCATGGGGGGACAGGTCAAGAGACCCAGTACTTC. Translated, it gives CASSHGGTGQETQYF.

The chain combines TRBV7-9 with TRBJ2-7; perhaps TRBD2 as D (7 bases). CDR1 SEHNR and CDR2 FQNEAQ come from the germline V gene (reference sequence). V lost 5 bases and J 7 bases, leaving 15 bases between the germline ends. The CDR3 has 13 residues. The CDR3 loop is CASSRGGATEQYF. Here the CDR3 DNA reads TGTGCCAGCAGCAGGGGGGGCGCTACTGAGCAGTACTTC.

The chain joins TRBV10-3 to TRBJ2-7, with D perhaps matching TRBD1 (6 bases). Between the trimmed V and J ends, which lost 4 bases and 0 bases, there was a span of 13 bases. This CDR3 has 15 residues. From germline, CDR1 is ENHRY and CDR2 SYGVKD. DNA of the CDR3: TGTGCCATCAGTGTACAGGGACAAGGCTCCTACGAGCAGTACTTC. Translated: CAISVQGQGSYEQYF.

The chain couples TRBV18 to TRBJ2-6; D is unclear. The CDR3 length is 14 residues. V was pared by 2 bases and J by 3 bases, with 5 bases between. Germline loops: CDR1 KGHSH, CDR2 LQKENI. In nucleotides, the CDR3 is TGTGCCAGCTCACCAGGCGGTGGGGCCAACGTCCTGACTTTC. Amino acid sequence: CASSPGGGANVLTF.

The sample holds a few counts of this clonotype. The chain carries TRBV19 and TRBJ1-1; no reliable D call. The V gene's germline CDR1 is LNHDA and CDR2 SQIVND (reference sequence). Trimming removed 8 bases from V and 3 bases from J, with 7 bases in between. The CDR3 consists of 11 residues. CDR3 in amino acids: CASQGYTEAFF. Written as DNA, the CDR3 is TGTGCCAGTCAAGGGTACACTGAAGCTTTCTTT.

This clonotype has just a few counts. V gene TRBV5-5 combines with J gene TRBJ2-7; D unclear. V was trimmed by 0 bases and J by 1 base, leaving 5 bases between them. CDR1 and CDR2 (germline): SGHKS, YYEKEE (reference sequence). The CDR3 runs to 13 residues. The CDR3, as DNA: TGTGCCAGCAGCTTGGTTCTTTCCTACGAGCAGTACTTC. Translating it yields CASSLVLSYEQYF.

The chain recombines TRBV7-9 with TRBJ2-3, with D possibly called TRBD1 or TRBD2 (5 bases each). CDR1 SEHNR and CDR2 FQNEAQ come from the germline V gene (reference sequence). Trimming pared 5 bases from V and 0 bases from J, leaving 12 bases between. The CDR3 loop spans 15 amino acids. The CDR3 region has the DNA TGTGCCAGCAGCGCGACCGGGGCAAGCACAGATACGCAGTATTTT. Its translation: CASSATGASTDTQYF.